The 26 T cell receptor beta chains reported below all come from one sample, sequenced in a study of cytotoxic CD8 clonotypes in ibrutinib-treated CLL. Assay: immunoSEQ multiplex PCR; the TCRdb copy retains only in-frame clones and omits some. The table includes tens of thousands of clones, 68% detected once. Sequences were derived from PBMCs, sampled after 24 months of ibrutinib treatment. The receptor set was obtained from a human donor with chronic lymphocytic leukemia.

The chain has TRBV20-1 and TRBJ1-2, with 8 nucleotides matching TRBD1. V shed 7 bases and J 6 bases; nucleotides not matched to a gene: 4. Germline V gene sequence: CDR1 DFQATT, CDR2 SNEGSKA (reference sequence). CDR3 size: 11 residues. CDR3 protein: CSVQGANGYTF. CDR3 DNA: TGCAGTGTTCAGGGGGCCAATGGCTACACCTTC.

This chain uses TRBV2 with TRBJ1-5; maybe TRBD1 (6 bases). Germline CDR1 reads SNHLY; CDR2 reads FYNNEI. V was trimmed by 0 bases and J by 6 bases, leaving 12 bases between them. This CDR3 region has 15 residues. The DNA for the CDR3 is TGTGCCAGCAGTGAAGCAGGGGGGATGGGTCAGCCCCAGCATTTT. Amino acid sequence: CASSEAGGMGQPQHF.

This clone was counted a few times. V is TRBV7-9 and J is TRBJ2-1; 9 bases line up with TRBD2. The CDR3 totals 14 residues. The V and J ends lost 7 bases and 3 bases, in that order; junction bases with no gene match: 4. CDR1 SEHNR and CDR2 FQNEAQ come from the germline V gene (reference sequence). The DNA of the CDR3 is TGTGCCAGCACCGAGCGGGGGGACTACAATGAGCAGTTCTTC. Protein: CASTERGDYNEQFF. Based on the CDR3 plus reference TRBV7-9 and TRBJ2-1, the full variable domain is DTGVSQNPRHKITKRGQNVTFRCDPISEHNRLYWYRQTLGQGPEFLTYFQNEAQLEKSRLLSDRFSAERPKGSFSTLEIQRTEQGDSAMYLCASTERGDYNEQFFGPGTRLTVL.

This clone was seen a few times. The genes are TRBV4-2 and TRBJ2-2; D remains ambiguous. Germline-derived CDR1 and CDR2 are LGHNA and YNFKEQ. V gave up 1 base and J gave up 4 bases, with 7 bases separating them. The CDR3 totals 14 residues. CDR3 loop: CASSQGSSTGELFF. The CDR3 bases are TGTGCCAGCAGCCAAGGGAGCAGCACCGGGGAGCTGTTTTTT.

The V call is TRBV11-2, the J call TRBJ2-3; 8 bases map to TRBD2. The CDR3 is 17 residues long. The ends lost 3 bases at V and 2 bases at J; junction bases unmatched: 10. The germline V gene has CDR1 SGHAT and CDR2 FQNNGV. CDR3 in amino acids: CASSLRGLAGTTDTQYF. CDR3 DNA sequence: TGTGCCAGCAGCTTGAGGGGGTTAGCGGGGACCACAGATACGCAGTATTTT.

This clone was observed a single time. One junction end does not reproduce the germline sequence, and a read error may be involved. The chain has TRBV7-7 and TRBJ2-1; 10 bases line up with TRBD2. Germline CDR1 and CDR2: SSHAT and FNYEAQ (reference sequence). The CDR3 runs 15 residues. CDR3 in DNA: TGCGCCAGCAGCCTGCTAGCGGGGGAAAGGAATGAGCAGTTCTTC. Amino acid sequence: CASSLLAGERNEQFF.

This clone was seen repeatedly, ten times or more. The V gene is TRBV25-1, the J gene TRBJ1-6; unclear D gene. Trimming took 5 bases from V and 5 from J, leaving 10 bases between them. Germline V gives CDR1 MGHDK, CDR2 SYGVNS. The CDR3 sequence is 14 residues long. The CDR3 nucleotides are TGTGCCAGCAGTTACGAAGGTCATAATTCACCCCTCCACTTT. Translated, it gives CASSYEGHNSPLHF.

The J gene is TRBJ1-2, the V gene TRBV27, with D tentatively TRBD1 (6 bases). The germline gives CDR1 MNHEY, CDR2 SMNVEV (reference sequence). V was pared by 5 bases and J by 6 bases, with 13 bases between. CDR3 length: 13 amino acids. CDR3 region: CASSPQGLDGYTF. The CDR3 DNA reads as TGTGCCAGCAGTCCACAGGGTCTGGATGGCTACACCTTC.

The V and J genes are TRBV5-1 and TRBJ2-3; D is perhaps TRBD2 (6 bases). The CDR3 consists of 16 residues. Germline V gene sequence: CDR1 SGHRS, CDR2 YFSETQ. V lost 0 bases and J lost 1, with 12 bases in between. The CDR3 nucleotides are TGCGCCAGCAGCTTGGAGTTGGGACTTGGCACAGATACGCAGTATTTT. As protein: CASSLELGLGTDTQYF.

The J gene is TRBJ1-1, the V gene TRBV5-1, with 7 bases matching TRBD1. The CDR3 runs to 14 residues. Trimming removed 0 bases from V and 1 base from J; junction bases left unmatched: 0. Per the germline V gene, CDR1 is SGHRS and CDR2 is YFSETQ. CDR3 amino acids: CASSLGDRNTEAFF. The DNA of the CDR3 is TGCGCCAGCAGCTTGGGGGACAGGAACACTGAAGCTTTCTTT. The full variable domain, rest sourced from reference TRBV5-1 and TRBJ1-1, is KAGVTQTPRYLIKTRGQQVTLSCSPISGHRSVSWYQQTPGQGLQFLFEYFSETQRNKGNFPGRFSGRQFSNSRSEMNVSTLELGDSALYLCASSLGDRNTEAFFGQGTRLTVV.

DNA of the CDR3: TGTGCCAGCAGCCCCCAGGGGGCACGGTCTGGAAACACCATATATTTT. Its translation is CASSPQGARSGNTIYF. The chain uses TRBV5-4 and TRBJ1-3, with 8 bases lining up with TRBD1. Germline lookup yields CDR1 SGHNT and CDR2 YYREEE (reference sequence). The V gene end was trimmed by 4 bases and the J gene end by 1 base; junction bases not matched to a gene: 7. This CDR3 spans 16 amino acids.

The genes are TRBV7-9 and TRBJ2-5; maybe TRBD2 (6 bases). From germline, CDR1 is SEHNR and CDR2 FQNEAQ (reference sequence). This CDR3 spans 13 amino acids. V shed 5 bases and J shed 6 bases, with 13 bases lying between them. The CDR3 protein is CASSPLARKTQYF. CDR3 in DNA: TGTGCCAGCAGCCCACTAGCTCGAAAGACCCAGTACTTC.

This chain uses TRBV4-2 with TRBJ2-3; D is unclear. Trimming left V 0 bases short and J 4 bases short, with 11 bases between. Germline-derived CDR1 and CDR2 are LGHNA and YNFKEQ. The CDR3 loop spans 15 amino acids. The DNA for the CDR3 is TGTGCCAGCAGCCAAGAGCAGCCCAGGCCAGATACGCAGTATTTT. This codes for CASSQEQPRPDTQYF.

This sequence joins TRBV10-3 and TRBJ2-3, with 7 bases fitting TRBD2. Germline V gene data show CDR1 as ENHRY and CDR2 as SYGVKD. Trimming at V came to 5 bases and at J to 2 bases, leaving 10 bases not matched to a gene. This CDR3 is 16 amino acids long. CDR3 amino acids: CAISITGLPVTDTQYF. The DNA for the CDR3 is TGTGCCATCAGTATTACGGGACTACCTGTCACAGATACGCAGTATTTT.

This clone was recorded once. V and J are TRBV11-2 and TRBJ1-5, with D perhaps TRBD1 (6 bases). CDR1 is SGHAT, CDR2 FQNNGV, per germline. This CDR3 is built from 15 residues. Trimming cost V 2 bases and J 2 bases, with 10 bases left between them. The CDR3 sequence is CASSLFGGRNQPQHF. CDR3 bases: TGTGCCAGCAGCTTATTCGGGGGGCGCAATCAGCCCCAGCATTTT.

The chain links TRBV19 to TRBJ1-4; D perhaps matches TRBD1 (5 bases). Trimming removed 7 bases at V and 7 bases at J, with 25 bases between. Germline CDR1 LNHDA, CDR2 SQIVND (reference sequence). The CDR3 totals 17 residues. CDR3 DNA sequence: TGTGCCAGTACCCCTATCGAAGGCCGGGGGAGGAGTGAAAAACTGTTTTTT. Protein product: CASTPIEGRGRSEKLFF. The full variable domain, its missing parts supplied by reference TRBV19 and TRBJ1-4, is DGGITQSPKYLFRKEGQNVTLSCEQNLNHDAMYWYRQDPGQGLRLIYYSQIVNDFQKGDIAEGYSVSREKKESFPLTVTSAQKNPTAFYLCASTPIEGRGRSEKLFFGSGTQLSVL.

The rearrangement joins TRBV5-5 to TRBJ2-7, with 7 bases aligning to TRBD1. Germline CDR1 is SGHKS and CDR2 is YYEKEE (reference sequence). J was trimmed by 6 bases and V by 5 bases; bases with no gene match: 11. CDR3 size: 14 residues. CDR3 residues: CASSPVDRWFEQYF. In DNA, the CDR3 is TGTGCCAGCAGTCCTGTGGACAGGTGGTTCGAGCAGTACTTC.

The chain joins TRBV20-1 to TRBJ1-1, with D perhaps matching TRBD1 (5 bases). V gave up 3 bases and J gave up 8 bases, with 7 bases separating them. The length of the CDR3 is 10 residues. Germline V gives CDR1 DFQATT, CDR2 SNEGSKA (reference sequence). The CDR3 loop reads CSASRVEAFF. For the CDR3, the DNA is TGCAGTGCTAGCAGGGTGGAAGCTTTCTTT.

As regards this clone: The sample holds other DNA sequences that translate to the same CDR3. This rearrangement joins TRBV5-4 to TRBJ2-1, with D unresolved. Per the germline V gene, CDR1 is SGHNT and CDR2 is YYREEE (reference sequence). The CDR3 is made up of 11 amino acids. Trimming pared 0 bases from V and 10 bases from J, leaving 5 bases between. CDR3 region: CASSLDQEQFF. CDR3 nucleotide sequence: TGTGCCAGCAGCTTGGATCAGGAGCAGTTCTTC.

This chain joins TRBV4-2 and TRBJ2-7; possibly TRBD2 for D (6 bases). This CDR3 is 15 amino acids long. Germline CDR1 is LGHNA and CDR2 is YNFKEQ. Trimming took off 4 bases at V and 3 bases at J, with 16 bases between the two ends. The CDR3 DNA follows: TGTGCCAGCAGCCGCGCAGCGGGCCTCGACTACGAGCAGTACTTC. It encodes CASSRAAGLDYEQYF.

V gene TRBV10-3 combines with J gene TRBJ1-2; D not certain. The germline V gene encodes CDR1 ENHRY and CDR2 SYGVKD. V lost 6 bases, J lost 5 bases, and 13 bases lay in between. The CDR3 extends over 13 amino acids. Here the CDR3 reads CAISSVSGYGYTF. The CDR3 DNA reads TGTGCCATCAGCTCAGTGTCGGGGTATGGCTACACCTTC.

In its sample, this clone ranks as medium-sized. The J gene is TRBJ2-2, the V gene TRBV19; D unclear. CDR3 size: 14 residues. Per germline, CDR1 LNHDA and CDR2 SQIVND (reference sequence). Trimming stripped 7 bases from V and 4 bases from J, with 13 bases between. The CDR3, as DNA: TGTGCCAGTACCCCGGCGTTAGCCACCGGGGAGCTGTTTTTT. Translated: CASTPALATGELFF. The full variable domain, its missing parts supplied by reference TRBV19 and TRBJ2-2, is DGGITQSPKYLFRKEGQNVTLSCEQNLNHDAMYWYRQDPGQGLRLIYYSQIVNDFQKGDIAEGYSVSREKKESFPLTVTSAQKNPTAFYLCASTPALATGELFFGEGSRLTVL.

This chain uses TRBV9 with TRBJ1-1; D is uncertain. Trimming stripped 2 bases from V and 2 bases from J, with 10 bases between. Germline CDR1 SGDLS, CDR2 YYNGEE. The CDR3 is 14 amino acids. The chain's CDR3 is CASSVGWINTEAFF. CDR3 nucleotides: TGTGCCAGCAGCGTGGGGTGGATAAACACTGAAGCTTTCTTT. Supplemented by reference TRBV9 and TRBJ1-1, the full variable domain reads DSGVTQTPKHLITATGQRVTLRCSPRSGDLSVYWYQQSLDQGLQFLIQYYNGEERAKGNILERFSAQQFPDLHSELNLSSLELGDSALYFCASSVGWINTEAFFGQGTRLTVV.

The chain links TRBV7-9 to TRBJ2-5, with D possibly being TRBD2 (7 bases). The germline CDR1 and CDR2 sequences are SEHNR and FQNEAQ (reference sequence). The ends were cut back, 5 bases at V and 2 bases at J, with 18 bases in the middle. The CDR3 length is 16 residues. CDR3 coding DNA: TGTGCCAGCAGCCTCACGGGGGGCACCCGTCAAGAGACCCAGTACTTC. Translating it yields CASSLTGGTRQETQYF.

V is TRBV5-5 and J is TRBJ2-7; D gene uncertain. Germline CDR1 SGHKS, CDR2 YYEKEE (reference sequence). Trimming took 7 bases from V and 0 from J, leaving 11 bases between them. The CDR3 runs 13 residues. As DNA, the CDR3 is TGTGCCAGCCTCTCGGGTAGCTCCTACGAGCAGTACTTC. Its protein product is CASLSGSSYEQYF.

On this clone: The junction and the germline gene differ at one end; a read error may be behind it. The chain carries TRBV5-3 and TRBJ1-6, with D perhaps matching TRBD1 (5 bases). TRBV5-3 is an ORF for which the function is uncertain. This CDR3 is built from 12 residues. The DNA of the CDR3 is TGCGCCATCGGGACGGTGGGTTCACCCCTCCACTTT. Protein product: CAIGTVGSPLHF.